The clone carrying this TCR beta chain was recorded only once. Its antigen remains unidentified. This CDR3 contains 16 residues. With 4 bases clipped from V and 9 bases from J, the junction kept 13 bases outside the gene matches. Germline V lookup: CDR1 SNHLY, CDR2 FYNNEI. This table comes from immunoSEQ multiplex PCR, and its TCRdb copy is limited to in-frame clones, with some not included. The sample records about 100,000 clones, 70% to 90% being singletons. This specimen belongs to a study of T cell responses to AZD1222 COVID-19 vaccine. Findings and caveats of the study: The study found vaccine-associated CD4 TCRs spanning spike, dominant at 160-218 and 743-854. Repertoire sampling happened only post peak T cell response. Targets within unmutated variant regions were reportedly found for nearly half of spike-specific TCRs. Spike-specific TCR repertoires showed rising breadth and depth after two AZD1222 doses.

The rearrangement uses TRBV2 and TRBJ2-1; 9 nucleotides agree with TRBD2. The sequenced sample was peripheral blood, obtained 28 days after the second AZD1222 dose. The receptor was derived from an adult who received the AZD1222 COVID-19 vaccine. CDR3 nucleotide sequence: TGTGCCAGCAGTGGCCTAGCGGGGAGGCCCCCAGCTGAGCAGTTCTTC. Its protein is CASSGLAGRPPAEQFF. The full variable domain, with the rest looked up from reference TRBV2 and TRBJ2-1, is EPEVTQTPSHQVTQMGQEVILRCVPISNHLYFYWYRQILGQKVEFLVSFYNNEISEKSEIFDDQFSVERPDGSNFTLKIRSTKLEDSAMYFCASSGLAGRPPAEQFFGPGTRLTVL.